This entry describes one TCR beta chain. This record belongs to a study of blood T cell repertoires in COVID-19. Study as a whole: PBMCs, B-cell-depleted T cells, or T cells provided the cDNA or gDNA that made up the material.

V lost 0 bases, J lost 5 bases, and 15 bases lay in between. Germline-derived CDR1 and CDR2 are GTSNPN and SVGIG (reference sequence). CDR3 length equals 15 residues. Original processing methods: Amplifying reference gene primers gave estimates of nucleated cell counts. The assay was immunoSEQ multiplex PCR, and TCRdb's table has in-frame clones only and misses some. V and J calls and clone size are copied from that table; D and trimming were computed from the DNA. The sample lists roughly 68,000 clones, around 90% seen once, with approximately 7% in the top ten. The TCR was taken from a man aged 45 to 65 with active COVID-19. Source material: peripheral blood. This chain uses TRBV30 with TRBJ2-3, with D unresolved. The CDR3 spells CAWSVGHSRQDTQYF. The CDR3 DNA reads TGTGCCTGGAGTGTAGGCCATAGCCGCCAAGATACGCAGTATTTT.